This TCR beta chain is from a study of T cell responses to AZD1222 COVID-19 vaccine. This clone showed up just once. There are 17 residues in the CDR3. CDR1 SGDLS and CDR2 YYNGEE come from the germline V gene. J was trimmed by 1 base and V by 0 bases; bases with no gene match: 7. Sequenced by immunoSEQ multiplex PCR; TCRdb stores in-frame clones only, minus some. The sample has about 170,000 clones, around 91% seen once. The material was peripheral blood, obtained on day 0 of AZD1222 vaccination. V is TRBV9 and J is TRBJ2-5, with 9 bases matching TRBD2. The receptor was isolated from an adult in good health. In DNA, the CDR3 is TGTGCCAGCAGCGTAGGTTGGCGAGCGGGGGGCCAAGAGACCCAGTACTTC. Its protein is CASSVGWRAGGQETQYF.